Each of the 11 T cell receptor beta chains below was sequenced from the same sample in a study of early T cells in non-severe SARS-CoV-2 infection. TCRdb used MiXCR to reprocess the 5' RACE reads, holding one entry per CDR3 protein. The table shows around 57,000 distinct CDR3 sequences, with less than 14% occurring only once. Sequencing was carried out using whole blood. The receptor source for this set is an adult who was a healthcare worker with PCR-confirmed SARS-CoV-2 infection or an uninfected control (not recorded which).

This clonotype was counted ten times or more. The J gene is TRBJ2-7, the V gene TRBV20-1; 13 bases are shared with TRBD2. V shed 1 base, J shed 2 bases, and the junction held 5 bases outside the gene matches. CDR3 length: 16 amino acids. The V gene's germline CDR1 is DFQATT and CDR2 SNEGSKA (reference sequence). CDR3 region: CSARATSGGAAYEQYF. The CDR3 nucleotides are TGCAGTGCTAGAGCTACTAGCGGGGGGGCTGCCTACGAGCAGTACTTC.

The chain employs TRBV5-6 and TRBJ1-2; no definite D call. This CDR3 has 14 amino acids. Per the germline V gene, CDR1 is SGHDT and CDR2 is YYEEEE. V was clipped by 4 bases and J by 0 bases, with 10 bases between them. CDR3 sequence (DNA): TGTGCCAGCAGCACGTACAGATCTAACTATGGCTACACCTTC. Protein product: CASSTYRSNYGYTF.

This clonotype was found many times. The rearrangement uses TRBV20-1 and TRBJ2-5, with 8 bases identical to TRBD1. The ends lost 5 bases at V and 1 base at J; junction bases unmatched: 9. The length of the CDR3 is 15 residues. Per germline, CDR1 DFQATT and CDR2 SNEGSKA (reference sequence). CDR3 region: CSAVAPRGPQETQYF. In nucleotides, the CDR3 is TGCAGTGCTGTTGCCCCCAGGGGGCCCCAAGAGACCCAGTACTTC.

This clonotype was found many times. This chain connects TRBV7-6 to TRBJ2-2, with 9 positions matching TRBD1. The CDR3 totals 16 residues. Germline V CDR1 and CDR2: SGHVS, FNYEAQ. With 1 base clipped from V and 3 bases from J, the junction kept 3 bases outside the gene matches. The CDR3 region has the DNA TGTGCCAGCAGCTTAGGGAGGACAGGGGACACCGGGGAGCTGTTTTTT. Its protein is CASSLGRTGDTGELFF. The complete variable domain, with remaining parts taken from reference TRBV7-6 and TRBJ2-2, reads GAGVSQSPRYKVTKRGQDVALRCDPISGHVSLYWYRQALGQGPEFLTYFNYEAQQDKSGLPNDRFSAERPEGSISTLTIQRTEQRDSAMYRCASSLGRTGDTGELFFGEGSRLTVL.

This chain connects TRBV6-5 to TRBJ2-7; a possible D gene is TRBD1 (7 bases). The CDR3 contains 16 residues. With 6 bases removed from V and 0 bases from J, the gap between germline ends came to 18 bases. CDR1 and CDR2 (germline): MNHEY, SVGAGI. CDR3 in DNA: TGTGCCAGCAGGCTCGCCGCAGGGGGGCTCTCCTACGAGCAGTACTTC. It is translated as CASRLAAGGLSYEQYF.

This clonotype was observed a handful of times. The CDR3 coding sequence is TGTGCCAGCAGCCCGACCCTGCGGGCTGAAGCTTTCTTT. Protein product: CASSPTLRAEAFF. V is TRBV5-4 and J is TRBJ1-1, with D unresolved. CDR3 length equals 13 residues. Trimming stripped 4 bases from V and 6 bases from J, with 13 bases between. Germline V gene data show CDR1 as SGHNT and CDR2 as YYREEE (reference sequence).

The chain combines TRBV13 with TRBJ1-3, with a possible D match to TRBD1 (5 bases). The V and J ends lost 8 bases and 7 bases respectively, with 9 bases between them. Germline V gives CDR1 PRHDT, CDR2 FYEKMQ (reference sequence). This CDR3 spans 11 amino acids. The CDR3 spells CASGGSNTIYF. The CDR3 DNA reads TGTGCCAGCGGGGGAAGCAACACCATATATTTT.

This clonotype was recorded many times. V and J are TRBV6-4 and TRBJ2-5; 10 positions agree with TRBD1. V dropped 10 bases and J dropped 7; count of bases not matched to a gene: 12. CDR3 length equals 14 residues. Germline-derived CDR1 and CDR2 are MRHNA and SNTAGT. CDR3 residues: CATTRDRGRGTQYF. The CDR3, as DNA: TGTGCCACAACCCGGGACAGGGGACGGGGGACCCAGTACTTC.

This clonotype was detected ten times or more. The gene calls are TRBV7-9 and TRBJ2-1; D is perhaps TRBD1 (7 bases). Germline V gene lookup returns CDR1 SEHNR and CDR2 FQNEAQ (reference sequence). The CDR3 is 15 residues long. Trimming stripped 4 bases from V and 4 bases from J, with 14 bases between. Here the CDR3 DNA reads TGTGCCAGCAGCTCCCAGGGGGGTAATTACAATGAGCAGTTCTTC. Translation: CASSSQGGNYNEQFF.

Written as DNA, the CDR3 is TGCGCCAGCAGGTCCAGCTCCTACGAGCAGTACTTC. Its translation is CASRSSSYEQYF. The chain joins TRBV5-1 to TRBJ2-7; D not certain. The germline V gene has CDR1 SGHRS and CDR2 YFSETQ. The CDR3 is 12 residues long. V lost 5 bases, J lost 0 bases, and 6 bases lay in between.

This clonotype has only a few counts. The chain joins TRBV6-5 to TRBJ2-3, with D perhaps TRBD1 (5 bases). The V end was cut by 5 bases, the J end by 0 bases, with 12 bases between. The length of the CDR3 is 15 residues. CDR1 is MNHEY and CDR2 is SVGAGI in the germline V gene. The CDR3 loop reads CASSPGHVSTDTQYF. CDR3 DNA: TGTGCCAGCAGTCCCGGACACGTTAGCACAGATACGCAGTATTTT.